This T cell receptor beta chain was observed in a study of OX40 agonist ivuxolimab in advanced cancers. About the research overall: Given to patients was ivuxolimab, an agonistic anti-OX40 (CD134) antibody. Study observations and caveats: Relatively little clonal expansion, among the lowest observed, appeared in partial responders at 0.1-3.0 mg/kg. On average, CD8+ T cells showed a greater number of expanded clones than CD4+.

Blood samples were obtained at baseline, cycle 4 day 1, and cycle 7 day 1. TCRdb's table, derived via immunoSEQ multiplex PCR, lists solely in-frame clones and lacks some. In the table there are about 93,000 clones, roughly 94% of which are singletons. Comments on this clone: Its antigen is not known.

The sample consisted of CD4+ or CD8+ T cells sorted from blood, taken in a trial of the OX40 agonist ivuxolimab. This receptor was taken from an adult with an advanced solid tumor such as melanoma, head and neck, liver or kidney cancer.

CDR3 bases: TGCGCCAGCAGCTTGGCGGGGCCCAACTATGGCTACACCTTC. It encodes CASSLAGPNYGYTF. The rearrangement links TRBV5-1 to TRBJ1-2; weak D call: TRBD1 (5 bases). V lost 0 bases to trimming and J lost 2 bases, with 8 bases between them. CDR1 is SGHRS and CDR2 is YFSETQ in the germline V gene. This CDR3 comprises 14 residues.